This is a list of T cell receptor beta chains from one sample in a study of blood T cell repertoires in COVID-19. Sequenced by immunoSEQ multiplex PCR; TCRdb stores in-frame clones only, minus some. The data show a few hundred thousand clones, around 85% seen once. Sequenced input: PBMCs or T cells enriched from blood (not recorded which). Receptors originate from a middle-aged woman with acute COVID-19. CDR3s include the opening cysteine and the closing phenylalanine or tryptophan. D genes are given only for firm matches. Some rows have no size entry. The others give once, few or many, or a class for an expanded clone.

NA	TRBD2	TRBV28	TRBJ2-1	CASSTGTTASSYNEQFF	TGTGCCAGCAGTACGGGGACTACGGCTAGCTCCTACAATGAGCAGTTCTTC
few	TRBD1	TRBV7-9	TRBJ1-2	CASSSRGQGYPGLYGYTF	TGTGCCAGCAGCTCCCGGGGACAGGGATACCCTGGGCTCTATGGCTACACCTTC
NA	NA	TRBV3-1/TRBV3-2	TRBJ1-2	CASSPYAREGYTF	TGTGCCAGCAGCCCTTATGCCCGGGAAGGCTACACCTTC
few	TRBD1	TRBV7-9	TRBJ2-5	CASSLPTVSDRGLFETQYF	TGTGCCAGCAGCTTACCCACCGTTTCGGACAGGGGGCTCTTCGAGACCCAGTACTTC
NA	NA	TRBV7-9	TRBJ1-3	CASSLRGPGNTIYF	TGTGCCAGCAGCTTAAGGGGCCCTGGAAACACCATATATTTT
NA	TRBD1	TRBV4-3	TRBJ1-5	CASSQDPARGLQPQHF	TGCGCCAGCAGCCAGGACCCAGCCAGGGGGCTTCAGCCCCAGCATTTT
NA	NA	TRBV6-5	TRBJ1-6	CASSYSWQFDSPLHF	TGTGCCAGCAGTTACTCGTGGCAGTTTGATTCACCCCTCCACTTT
NA	TRBD1	TRBV19	TRBJ1-5	CASSTQTGGNQPQHF	TGTGCCAGTAGTACCCAGACAGGGGGCAATCAGCCCCAGCATTTT
NA	TRBD1	TRBV5-6	TRBJ1-2	CASSWGTGITDGYTF	TGTGCCAGCAGCTGGGGGACAGGGATTACTGATGGCTACACCTTC
NA	NA	TRBV5-1	TRBJ2-7	CASSLVGARTYEQYF	TGCGCCAGCAGCTTGGTAGGGGCCAGGACCTACGAGCAGTACTTC
NA	TRBD2	TRBV7-2	TRBJ2-3	CASRLPGTSGSGGTDTQYF	TGTGCCAGCAGACTACCCGGGACTAGCGGGAGTGGAGGCACAGATACGCAGTATTTT
NA	TRBD2	TRBV10-3	TRBJ2-7	CAVRGSGRAMGGSEQYF	TGTGCCGTAAGAGGAAGCGGGAGGGCCATGGGGGGGAGTGAGCAGTACTTC
once	NA	TRBV5-4	TRBJ2-7	CASSLNRDSSYEQYF	TGTGCCAGCAGCCTAAACCGGGACTCCTCCTACGAGCAGTACTTC
once	NA	TRBV5-6	TRBJ2-2	CASSPHGGNTGELFF	TGTGCCAGCAGCCCCCACGGGGGAAACACCGGGGAGCTGTTTTTT
NA	NA	TRBV5-8	TRBJ2-3	CASSLGRTDTQYF	TGTGCCAGCAGCTTGGGGAGGACAGATACGCAGTATTTT
few	TRBD1	TRBV15	TRBJ1-6	CATSRRQGNSPLHF	TGTGCCACCAGCAGACGACAGGGTAATTCACCCCTCCACTTT
NA	NA	TRBV2	TRBJ1-4	CASNSGQPNEKLFF	TGTGCCAGCAACTCAGGACAGCCTAATGAAAAACTGTTTTTT
NA	TRBD1	TRBV4-3	TRBJ2-3	CASSPTGVGTDTQYF	TGCGCCAGCAGTCCGACAGGGGTAGGCACAGATACGCAGTATTTT
NA	TRBD1	TRBV28	TRBJ1-1	CASSSLKAGTAEAFF	TGTGCCAGCAGTTCCCTAAAGGCAGGGACAGCTGAAGCTTTCTTT
NA	NA	TRBV9	TRBJ2-5	CASSALGMVSGETQYF	TGTGCCAGCAGCGCCCTCGGTATGGTTTCGGGGGAGACCCAGTACTTC
NA	TRBD1	TRBV3-1/TRBV3-2	TRBJ2-1	CASSLPGGDYNEQFF	TGTGCCAGCAGCCTGCCAGGGGGTGACTACAATGAGCAGTTCTTC
few	NA	TRBV28	TRBJ1-5	CASSLSGQPQHF	TGTGCCAGCAGTTTATCAGGGCAGCCCCAGCATTTT
NA	TRBD1	TRBV6-5	TRBJ2-7	CASSYGDRVSEQYF	TGTGCCAGCAGTTACGGGGACAGGGTTTCCGAGCAGTACTTC
NA	NA	TRBV21-1	TRBJ2-5	CASSTIEDRGGDRGQETQYF	TGTGCCAGCAGCACGATTGAAGACAGGGGTGGGGATCGTGGGCAAGAGACCCAGTACTTC
NA	TRBD1	TRBV7-9	TRBJ1-2	CASSTNRDRYYGYTF	TGTGCCAGCAGCACTAACCGGGACAGATACTATGGCTACACCTTC
NA	TRBD1	TRBV27	TRBJ2-7	CASSGPGQGAYEQYF	TGTGCCAGCAGCGGACCGGGACAGGGGGCCTACGAGCAGTACTTC
few	TRBD1	TRBV7-2	TRBJ1-2	CASSLALTVWDRGNYGYTF	TGTGCCAGCAGCTTAGCGCTGACAGTTTGGGACAGGGGAAACTATGGCTACACCTTC
once	TRBD2	TRBV6-4	TRBJ2-3	CASSVSSGRNTDTQYF	TGTGCCAGCAGTGTCTCTAGCGGGAGGAACACAGATACGCAGTATTTT
NA	NA	TRBV4-2	TRBJ1-3	CASSQDRVYSGNTIYF	TGTGCCAGCAGCCAAGATCGGGTATACTCTGGAAACACCATATATTTT
NA	TRBD1	TRBV10-3	TRBJ1-1	CAISESGTGITEAFF	TGTGCCATCAGTGAGTCGGGGACAGGAATCACTGAAGCTTTCTTT
NA	NA	TRBV7-8	TRBJ1-5	CASSLGRTRDQPQHF	TGTGCCAGCAGCTTAGGACGTACCAGGGATCAGCCCCAGCATTTT
NA	TRBD1	TRBV5-1	TRBJ1-1	CASIRDRGGTEAFF	TGCGCCAGCATACGGGACAGGGGAGGAACTGAAGCTTTCTTT
NA	TRBD1	TRBV24-1	TRBJ2-1	CATSPLRAGGLNEQFF	TGTGCCACCAGCCCTTTAAGGGCAGGGGGCCTGAATGAGCAGTTCTTC
once	TRBD2	TRBV6-5	TRBJ2-5	CASSYRDWRGGETQYF	TGTGCCAGCAGTTACCGCGATTGGCGGGGGGGAGAGACCCAGTACTTC
NA	TRBD1	TRBV7-9	TRBJ1-5	CASSLQGGSNQPQHF	TGTGCCAGCAGCCTACAGGGGGGTAGCAATCAGCCCCAGCATTTT
NA	TRBD2	TRBV7-3	TRBJ2-1	CASSLFFSGGYNEQFF	TGTGCCAGCAGCTTATTTTTTAGCGGGGGTTACAATGAGCAGTTCTTC
NA	NA	TRBV3-1/TRBV3-2	TRBJ1-6	CASSQDRTTPLHF	TGTGCCAGCAGCCAAGATCGGACTACACCCCTCCACTTT
NA	TRBD1	TRBV5-1	TRBJ2-5	CASSLALTTQGAGETQYF	TGCGCCAGCAGCTTGGCACTAACTACTCAGGGGGCTGGAGAGACCCAGTACTTC
NA	NA	TRBV28	TRBJ2-6	CASSGRGQGRLGANVLTF	TGTGCCAGCAGTGGGCGTGGGCAGGGAAGGTTAGGGGCCAACGTCCTGACTTTC
NA	TRBD1	TRBV18	TRBJ2-7	CASSPSPGQGAEQYF	TGTGCCAGCTCACCAAGCCCGGGACAGGGGGCAGAGCAGTACTTC